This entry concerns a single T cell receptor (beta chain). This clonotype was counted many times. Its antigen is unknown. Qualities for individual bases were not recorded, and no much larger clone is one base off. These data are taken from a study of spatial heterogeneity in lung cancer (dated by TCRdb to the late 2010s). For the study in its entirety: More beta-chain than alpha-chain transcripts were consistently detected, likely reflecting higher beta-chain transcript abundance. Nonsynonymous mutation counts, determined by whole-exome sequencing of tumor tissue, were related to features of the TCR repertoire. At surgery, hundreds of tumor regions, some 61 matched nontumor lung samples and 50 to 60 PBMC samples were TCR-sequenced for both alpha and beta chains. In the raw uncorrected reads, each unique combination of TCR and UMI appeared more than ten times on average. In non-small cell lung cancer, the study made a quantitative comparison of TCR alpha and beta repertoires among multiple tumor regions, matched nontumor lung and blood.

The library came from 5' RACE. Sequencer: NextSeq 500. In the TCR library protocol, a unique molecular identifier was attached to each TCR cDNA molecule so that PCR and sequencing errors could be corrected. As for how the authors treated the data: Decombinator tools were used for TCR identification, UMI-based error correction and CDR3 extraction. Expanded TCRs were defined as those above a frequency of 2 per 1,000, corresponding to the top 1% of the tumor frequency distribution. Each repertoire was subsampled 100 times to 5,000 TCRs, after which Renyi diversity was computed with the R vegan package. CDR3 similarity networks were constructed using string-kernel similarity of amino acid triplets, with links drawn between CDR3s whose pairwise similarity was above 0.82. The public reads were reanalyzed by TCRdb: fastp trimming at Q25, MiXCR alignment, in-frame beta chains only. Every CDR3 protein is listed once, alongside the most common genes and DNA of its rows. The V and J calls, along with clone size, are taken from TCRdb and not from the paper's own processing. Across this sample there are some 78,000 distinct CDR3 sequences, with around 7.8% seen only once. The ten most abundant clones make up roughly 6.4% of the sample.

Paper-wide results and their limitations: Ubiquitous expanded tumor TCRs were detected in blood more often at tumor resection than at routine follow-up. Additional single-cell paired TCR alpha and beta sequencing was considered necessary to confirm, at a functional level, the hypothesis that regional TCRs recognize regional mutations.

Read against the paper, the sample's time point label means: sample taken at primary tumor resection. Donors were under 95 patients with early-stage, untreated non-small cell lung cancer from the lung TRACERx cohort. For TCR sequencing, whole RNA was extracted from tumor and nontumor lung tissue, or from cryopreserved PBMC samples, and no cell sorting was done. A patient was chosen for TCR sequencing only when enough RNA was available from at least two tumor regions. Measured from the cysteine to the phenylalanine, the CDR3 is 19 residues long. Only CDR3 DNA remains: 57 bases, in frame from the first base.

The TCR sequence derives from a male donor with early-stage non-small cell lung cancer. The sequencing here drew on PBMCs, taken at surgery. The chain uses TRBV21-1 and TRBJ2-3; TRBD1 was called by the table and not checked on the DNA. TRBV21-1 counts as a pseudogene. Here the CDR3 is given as CASSKYRVRTGRFTDTQYF. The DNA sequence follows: TGTGCCAGCAGCAAATACCGTGTGAGGACGGGACGGTTCACAGATACGCAGTATTTT.